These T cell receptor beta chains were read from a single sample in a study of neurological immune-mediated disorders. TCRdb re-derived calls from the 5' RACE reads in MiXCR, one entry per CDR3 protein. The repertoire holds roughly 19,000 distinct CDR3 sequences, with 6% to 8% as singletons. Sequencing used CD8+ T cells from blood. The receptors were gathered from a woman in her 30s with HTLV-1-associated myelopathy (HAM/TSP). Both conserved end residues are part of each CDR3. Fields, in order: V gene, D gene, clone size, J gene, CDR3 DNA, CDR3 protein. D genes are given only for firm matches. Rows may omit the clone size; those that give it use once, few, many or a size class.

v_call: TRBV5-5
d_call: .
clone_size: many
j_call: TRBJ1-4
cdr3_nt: TGTGCCAGCAGCTTGGAGGCAGGGTATGAAAAACTGTTTTTT
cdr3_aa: CASSLEAGYEKLFF

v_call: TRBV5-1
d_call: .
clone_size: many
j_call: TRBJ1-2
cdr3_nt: TGCGCCAGCAGCTTAGACGGGCAAGACAACTATGGCTACACCTTC
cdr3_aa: CASSLDGQDNYGYTF

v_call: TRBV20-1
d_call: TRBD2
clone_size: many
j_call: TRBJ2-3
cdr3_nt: TGCAGTGCTAGAGTTCCGGGACTAGCGGGGGGGCCAACAAATACGCAGTATTTT
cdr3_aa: CSARVPGLAGGPTNTQYF

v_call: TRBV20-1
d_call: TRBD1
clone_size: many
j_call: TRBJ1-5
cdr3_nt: TGCAGTGCACCGGACAGGGTAGGTCAGCCCCAGCATTTT
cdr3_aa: CSAPDRVGQPQHF

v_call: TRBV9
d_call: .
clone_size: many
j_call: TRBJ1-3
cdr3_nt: TGTGCCAGCAGCCCCAGCCGCGGACGGACCTCTGGAAACACCATATATTTT
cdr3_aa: CASSPSRGRTSGNTIYF

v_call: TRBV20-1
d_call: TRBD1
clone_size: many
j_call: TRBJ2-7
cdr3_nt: TGCAGCGGGACAGAAGACTACGAGCAGTACTTC
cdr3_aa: CSGTEDYEQYF

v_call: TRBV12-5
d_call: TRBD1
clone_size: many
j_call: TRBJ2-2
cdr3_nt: TGTGCTAGTGGTTTGGAGACCGGGACAGGGCTCAGCGGGGAGCTGTTTTTT
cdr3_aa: CASGLETGTGLSGELFF

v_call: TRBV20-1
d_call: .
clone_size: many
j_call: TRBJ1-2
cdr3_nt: TGCAGTGCGCGAGGGACGGATAACAACTATGGCTACACCTTC
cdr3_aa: CSARGTDNNYGYTF

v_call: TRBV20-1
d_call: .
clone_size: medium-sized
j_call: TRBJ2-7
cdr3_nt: TGCAGTGCTAGAGATCCCGTGTTATCCTACGAGCAGTACTTC
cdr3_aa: CSARDPVLSYEQYF

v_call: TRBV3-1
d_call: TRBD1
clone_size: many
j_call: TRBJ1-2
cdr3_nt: TGTGCCAGCAGCCCCGGACAGGCTGGTGGCTACACCTTC
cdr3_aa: CASSPGQAGGYTF

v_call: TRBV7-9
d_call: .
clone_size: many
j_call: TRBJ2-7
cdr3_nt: TGTGCCAGCAGCCCGGTTAAAGTACCCTACGAGCAGTACTTC
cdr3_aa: CASSPVKVPYEQYF

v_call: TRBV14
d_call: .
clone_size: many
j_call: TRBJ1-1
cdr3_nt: TGTGCCAGCAGCCAAGAGGGCGTATCGAACACTGAAGCTTTCTTT
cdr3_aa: CASSQEGVSNTEAFF

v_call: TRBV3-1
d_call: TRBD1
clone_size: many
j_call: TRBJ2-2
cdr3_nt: TGTGCCAGCAGCCTCGCGGGACAGGGGGCACGGGACGGGGAGCTGTTTTTT
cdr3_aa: CASSLAGQGARDGELFF

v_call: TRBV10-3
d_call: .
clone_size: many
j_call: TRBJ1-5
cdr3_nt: TGTGCCATCAGTGAGTCGCCGTTGTGGGAACGGAGCAATCAGCCCCAGCATTTT
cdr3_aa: CAISESPLWERSNQPQHF

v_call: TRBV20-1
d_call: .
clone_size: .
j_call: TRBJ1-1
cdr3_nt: TGCAGTGCTAGTTCCAGGGACACTGAAGCTTTCTTT
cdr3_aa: CSASSRDTEAFF

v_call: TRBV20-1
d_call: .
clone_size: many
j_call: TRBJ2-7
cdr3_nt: TGCAGTGCTAGAGAACGGGTAATTGGCTACGAGCAGTACTTC
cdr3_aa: CSARERVIGYEQYF

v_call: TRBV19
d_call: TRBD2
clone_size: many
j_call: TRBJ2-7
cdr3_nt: TGTGCCAGTAGTCAAGGACTAGCGGTAACCTACGAGCAGTACTTC
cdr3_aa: CASSQGLAVTYEQYF

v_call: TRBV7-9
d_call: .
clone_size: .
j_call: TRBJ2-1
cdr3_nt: TGTGCCAGCAGCCCCCTGAACACCACAGTCCATGAGAAGTTCTTC
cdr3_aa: CASSPLNTTVHEKFF

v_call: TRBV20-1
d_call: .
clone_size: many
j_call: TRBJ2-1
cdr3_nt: TGCAGTGCTAGAGATTTCCTAGCTACCTACAATGAGCAGTTCTTC
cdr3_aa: CSARDFLATYNEQFF

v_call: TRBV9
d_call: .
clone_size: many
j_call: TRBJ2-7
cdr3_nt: TGTGCCAGCAGCGGGTGGACGTCGGGGCTGTACTTC
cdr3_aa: CASSGWTSGLYF

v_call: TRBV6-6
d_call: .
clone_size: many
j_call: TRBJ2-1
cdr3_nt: TGTGCCAGCAGTTACTCGATTGTAGGCAATGAGCAGTTCTTC
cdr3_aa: CASSYSIVGNEQFF

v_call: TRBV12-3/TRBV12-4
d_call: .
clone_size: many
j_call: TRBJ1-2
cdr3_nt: TGTGCCAGCAGTCCCACAGCTAACTATGGCTACACCTTC
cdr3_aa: CASSPTANYGYTF

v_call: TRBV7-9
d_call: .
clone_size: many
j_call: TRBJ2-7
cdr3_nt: TGTGCCAGCAGCTTAGAGGCTTCCGAGCAGTACTTC
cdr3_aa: CASSLEASEQYF

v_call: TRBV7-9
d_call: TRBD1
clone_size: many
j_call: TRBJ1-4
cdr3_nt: TGTGCCAGCAGCTTTACCGGGACAGGGCCACTGAAGGAAAAACTGTTTTTT
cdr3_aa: CASSFTGTGPLKEKLFF

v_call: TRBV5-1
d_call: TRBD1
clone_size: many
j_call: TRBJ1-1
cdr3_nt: TGCGCCAGCAGCCCGACAGGGGCGGTGGCTGAAGCTTTCTTT
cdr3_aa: CASSPTGAVAEAFF

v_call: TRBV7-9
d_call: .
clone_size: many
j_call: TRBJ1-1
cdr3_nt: TGTGCCAGCAGTTTCCACTCTGGTTCTGAAGCTTTCTTT
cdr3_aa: CASSFHSGSEAFF

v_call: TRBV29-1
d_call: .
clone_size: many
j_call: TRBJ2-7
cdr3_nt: TGCAGCGTTGAAGGGACATCTACTTACGAGCAGTACTTC
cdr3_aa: CSVEGTSTYEQYF

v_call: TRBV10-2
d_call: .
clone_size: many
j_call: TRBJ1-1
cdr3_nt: TGCGCCAGCAGTGAGTCCCAGGGACTGAACACTGAAGCTTTCTTT
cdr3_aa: CASSESQGLNTEAFF

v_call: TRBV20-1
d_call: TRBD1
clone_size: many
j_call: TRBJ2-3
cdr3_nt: TGCAGTCCAACCGACAGGGCAAGCACAGATACGCAGTATTTT
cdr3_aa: CSPTDRASTDTQYF

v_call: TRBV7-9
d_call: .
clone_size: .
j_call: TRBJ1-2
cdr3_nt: TGTGCCAGCAGCTCCCTGACCTTAGTCAACCATGGCTACACCTTC
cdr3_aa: CASSSLTLVNHGYTF

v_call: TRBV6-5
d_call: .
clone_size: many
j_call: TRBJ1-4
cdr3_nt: TGTGCCAGCAGTTACTCGAAAGGGGTCGGGGAAAAACTGTTTTTT
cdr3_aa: CASSYSKGVGEKLFF

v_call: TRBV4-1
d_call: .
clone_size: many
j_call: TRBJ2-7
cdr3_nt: TGCGCCAGCAGCCAAGTATCAGGGGGGAACGAGCAGTACTTC
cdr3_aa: CASSQVSGGNEQYF

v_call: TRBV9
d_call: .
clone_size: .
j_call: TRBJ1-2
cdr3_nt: TGCGCCAGCAGCATAGGGGGGAACTATGGCTACACCTTC
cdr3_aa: CASSIGGNYGYTF

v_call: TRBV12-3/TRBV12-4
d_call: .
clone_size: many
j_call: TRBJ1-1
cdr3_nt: TGTGCCAGCAGTGAGCCGGGCCACTACACGACAGTTTCCGGCACTGAAGCTTTCTTT
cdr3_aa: CASSEPGHYTTVSGTEAFF

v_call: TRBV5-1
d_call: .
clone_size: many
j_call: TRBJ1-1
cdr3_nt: TGCGCCAGCAGCTTGGTTGTTATGGGTCCAAACACTGAAGCTTTCTTT
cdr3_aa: CASSLVVMGPNTEAFF

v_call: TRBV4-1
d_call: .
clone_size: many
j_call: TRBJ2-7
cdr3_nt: TGCGCCAGCAGCCAAGCCGGGGCAACCTACGAGCAGTACTTC
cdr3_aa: CASSQAGATYEQYF

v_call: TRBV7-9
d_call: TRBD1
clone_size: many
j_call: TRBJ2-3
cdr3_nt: TGTGCCAGCAGCTTAGAGGGGACAGGGGGCGCAGATACGCAGTATTTT
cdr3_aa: CASSLEGTGGADTQYF

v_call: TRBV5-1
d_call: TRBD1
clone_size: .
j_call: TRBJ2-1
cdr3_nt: TGCGCCAGCAGCTTCGGGGGGCTACCGGGACAGGGGGATGAGCAGTTCTTC
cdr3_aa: CASSFGGLPGQGDEQFF

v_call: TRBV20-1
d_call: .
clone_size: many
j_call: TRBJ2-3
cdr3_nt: TGCAGTGCTAGGGCTGGGTTGGATACGCAGTATTTT
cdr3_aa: CSARAGLDTQYF

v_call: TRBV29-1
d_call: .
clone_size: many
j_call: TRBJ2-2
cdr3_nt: TGCAGCGTTGAGCCTGGGACCGGGGAGCTGTTTTTT
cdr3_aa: CSVEPGTGELFF

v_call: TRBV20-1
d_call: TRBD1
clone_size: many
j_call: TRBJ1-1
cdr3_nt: TGCAGTGCTAGAGGGACAGGGGGGATCACTGAAGCTTTCTTT
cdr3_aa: CSARGTGGITEAFF

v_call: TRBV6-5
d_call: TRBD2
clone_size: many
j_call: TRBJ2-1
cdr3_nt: TGTGCCAGCAGTCGCGGACTAGTTTCCTACAATGAGCAGTTCTTC
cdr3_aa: CASSRGLVSYNEQFF

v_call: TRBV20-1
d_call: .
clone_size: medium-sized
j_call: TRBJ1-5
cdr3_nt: TGCAGTGCTAGAGAGGGGTGGGGGGCTCGAAGCAATCAGCCCCAGCATTTT
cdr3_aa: CSAREGWGARSNQPQHF